The T cell receptor beta chain under discussion was sequenced for a study of shared clonotypes between healthy human individuals. TCRdb keeps only in-frame clones here, not all; method: immunoSEQ multiplex PCR. The sample comprises 2.3 million or so clones, over 85% of which are singletons, and 0.35% to 0.5% rests with the top ten. The germline CDR1 and CDR2 sequences are MNHNY and SVGAGI (reference sequence). Trimming took off 4 bases at V and 3 bases at J, with 4 bases between the two ends. The CDR3 is 11 residues long. The sequenced material came from naive CD4+ T cells from PBMCs. The subset was: CD45RA+ positively selected. The sequence was collected from a man younger than 30 in good health. Some clones in this sample may be carry-over from other donors' samples. This chain uses TRBV6-6 with TRBJ2-7; D ambiguous. The CDR3 sequence: CASSFLYEQYF. CDR3 sequence (DNA): TGTGCCAGCAGTTTCCTCTACGAGCAGTACTTC.